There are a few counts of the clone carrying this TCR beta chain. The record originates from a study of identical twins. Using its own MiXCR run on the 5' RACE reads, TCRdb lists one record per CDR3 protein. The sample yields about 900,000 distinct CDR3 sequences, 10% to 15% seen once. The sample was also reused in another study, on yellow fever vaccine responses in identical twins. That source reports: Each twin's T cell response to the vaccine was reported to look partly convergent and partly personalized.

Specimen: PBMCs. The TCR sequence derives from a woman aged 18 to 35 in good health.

The CDR3 sequence is CAISESLGPSPQHF. In DNA form, the CDR3 reads TGTGCCATCAGTGAGTCGTTAGGCCCCTCACCCCAGCATTTT. The chain employs TRBV10-3 and TRBJ1-5; D call uncertain. V was clipped by 0 bases and J by 10 bases, with 13 bases between them. Germline V gene sequence: CDR1 ENHRY, CDR2 SYGVKD. The CDR3 contains 14 residues.